This TCR beta chain was sequenced for a study of blood T cell repertoires in COVID-19. Profiling relied on immunoSEQ multiplex PCR, and the TCRdb table lists in-frame clones only, not all of them. This sample yields around 150,000 clones, of which 65% to 90% are seen a single time; 8.4% belongs to the top ten. With 6 bases clipped from V and 1 base from J, the junction kept 8 bases outside the gene matches. CDR3 size: 16 residues. The germline V gene has CDR1 MDHEN and CDR2 SYDVKM. This TCR came from a woman aged 60 to 75 with active or convalescent COVID-19. The rearrangement uses TRBV28 and TRBJ2-5, with 10 bases aligning to TRBD1. The sequenced sample was peripheral blood. DNA for the CDR3: TGTGCCAGCAGACCGCTCCGGGACAGGGGCCAAGAGACCCAGTACTTC. As protein: CASRPLRDRGQETQYF.